A selection of T cell receptor beta chains follows, all from one sample in a study of T cells in Graves' hyperthyroidism and ophthalmopathy. Each CDR3 protein is one row after TCRdb ran MiXCR on the multiplex PCR reads. The table has about 580,000 distinct CDR3 sequences, 11% to 15% seen once. The specimen was blood. The receptors come from a woman aged 25 to 39 with Graves' hyperthyroidism that later progressed to Graves' ophthalmopathy. Both conserved end residues are part of each CDR3. D genes are given only for firm matches. Where a row states a size, it is once, few, many or the class of an expanded clone; other rows omit it.

D: -; length: 15; V: TRBV7-2; size: few; J: TRBJ1-5; DNA: TGTGCCAGCAGCGCGACGACGGGGGAGAATCAGCCCCAGCATTTT; CDR3: CASSATTGENQPQHF
D: -; length: 12; V: TRBV12-5; size: many; J: TRBJ1-2; DNA: TGTGCTAGTGGTTTGGGATACACGGGCTACACCTTC; CDR3: CASGLGYTGYTF
D: -; length: 15; V: TRBV6-2/TRBV6-3; size: many; J: TRBJ2-6; DNA: TGTGCCAGCAGCTCACAGGGAACTGGGGCCAACGTCCTGACTTTC; CDR3: CASSSQGTGANVLTF
D: TRBD1; length: 14; V: TRBV10-3; size: many; J: TRBJ2-1; DNA: TGTGCCATCAGCCCGGGACAGGCGGTCAATGAGCAGTTCTTC; CDR3: CAISPGQAVNEQFF
D: -; length: 15; V: TRBV5-1; size: -; J: TRBJ2-5; DNA: TGCGCCAGCACTCAGGACAGAACCTTCCAAGAGACCCAGTACTTC; CDR3: CASTQDRTFQETQYF
D: TRBD1; length: 16; V: TRBV18; size: many; J: TRBJ2-7; DNA: TGTGCCAGCTCAAGTGCCGAGGACAGGAGCCTATACGAGCAGTACTTC; CDR3: CASSSAEDRSLYEQYF
D: -; length: 15; V: TRBV30; size: few; J: TRBJ1-2; DNA: TGTGCCTGGAGTGTAGACGGATTTTCTAACTATGGCTACACCTTC; CDR3: CAWSVDGFSNYGYTF
D: -; length: 17; V: TRBV27; size: many; J: TRBJ1-6; DNA: TGTGCCAGCAGTTCCGATTTGGGGACCGCGTCTCGTTCACCCCTCCACTTT; CDR3: CASSSDLGTASRSPLHF
D: TRBD1; length: 16; V: TRBV11-3; size: few; J: TRBJ1-5; DNA: TGTGCCAGCAGCTTAGGACAGGGTCCTAGCAATCAGCCCCAGCATTTT; CDR3: CASSLGQGPSNQPQHF
D: -; length: 14; V: TRBV19; size: many; J: TRBJ1-1; DNA: TGTGCCAGTAGAGCCTCCGGGGTGGGCACTGAAGCTTTCTTT; CDR3: CASRASGVGTEAFF
D: -; length: 13; V: TRBV18; size: many; J: TRBJ2-5; DNA: TGTGCCAGCTCACCACCTAGCATGGAGACCCAGTACTTC; CDR3: CASSPPSMETQYF
D: TRBD1; length: 16; V: TRBV27; size: -; J: TRBJ2-7; DNA: TGTGCCAGCAGTTTATCTAGAGGGGGCGCCCCGGGCGAGCAGTACTTC; CDR3: CASSLSRGGAPGEQYF
D: -; length: 17; V: TRBV5-1; size: -; J: TRBJ2-5; DNA: TGCGCCAGCAGCTTTTTGTTAAAAATGACAGACCAAGAGACCCAGTACTTC; CDR3: CASSFLLKMTDQETQYF
D: -; length: 15; V: TRBV5-1; size: many; J: TRBJ2-7; DNA: TGCGCCAGCAGTCTTACGGCGGATGATCGGGTCGAGCAGTACTTC; CDR3: CASSLTADDRVEQYF
D: -; length: 12; V: TRBV29-1; size: many; J: TRBJ1-3; DNA: TGCAGCGGTGTAGTGACCGGAAACACCATATATTTT; CDR3: CSGVVTGNTIYF
D: -; length: 18; V: TRBV20-1; size: few; J: TRBJ2-1; DNA: TGCAGTGCTAGAGATGCTTTGATCGGTGGTCTAGCTTATAATGAGCAGTTCTTC; CDR3: CSARDALIGGLAYNEQFF
D: -; length: 15; V: TRBV7-9; size: many; J: TRBJ1-1; DNA: TGTGCCAGCAGCCCTAGGACGTCTATGGGAACTGAAGCTTTCTTT; CDR3: CASSPRTSMGTEAFF
D: -; length: 13; V: TRBV6-1; size: many; J: TRBJ2-7; DNA: TGTGCCAGCAGTCATCAAAACTCCTACGAGCAGTACTTC; CDR3: CASSHQNSYEQYF
D: -; length: 15; V: TRBV28; size: many; J: TRBJ2-3; DNA: TGTGCCAGCAGTGATTGGGGTGAAGGCACAGATACGCAGTATTTT; CDR3: CASSDWGEGTDTQYF
D: -; length: 15; V: TRBV12-3/TRBV12-4; size: many; J: TRBJ2-7; DNA: TGTGCCAGTATGCGGGACGGAGGATTTACCTACGAGCAGTACTTC; CDR3: CASMRDGGFTYEQYF
D: -; length: 10; V: TRBV2; size: many; J: TRBJ1-2; DNA: TGTGCCAGCAGCGGACGGGGCTACACCTTC; CDR3: CASSGRGYTF
D: -; length: 15; V: TRBV10-3; size: -; J: TRBJ2-2; DNA: TGTGCCATCAGTGAGTCGATCGTGCAGAACGGGGAGCTGTTTTTT; CDR3: CAISESIVQNGELFF
D: TRBD1; length: 15; V: TRBV7-2; size: -; J: TRBJ2-5; DNA: TGTGCCAGCAGCCACACCGGTACAGGGGAGGAGACCCAGTACTTC; CDR3: CASSHTGTGEETQYF
D: TRBD2; length: 14; V: TRBV20-1; size: few; J: TRBJ2-1; DNA: TGCAGTGCTAAGACGGGAGGTCCCTCCAATGAGCAGTTCTTC; CDR3: CSAKTGGPSNEQFF
D: TRBD1; length: 20; V: TRBV12-5; size: many; J: TRBJ1-5; DNA: TGTGCTAGTGGTTTGGCCCTGGGGACAGGGGCCTTTAGGAGCAATCAGCCCCAGCATTTT; CDR3: CASGLALGTGAFRSNQPQHF
D: -; length: 15; V: TRBV20-1; size: many; J: TRBJ2-1; DNA: TGCAGTGCTAGAGATCAGGGTAGCGGCTGGGGTGAGCAGTTCTTC; CDR3: CSARDQGSGWGEQFF
D: -; length: 20; V: TRBV4-3; size: -; J: TRBJ2-3; DNA: TGCGCCAGCAGCCAAGATAAACGAGGCTTCGGGGGAGTTAGCACAGATACGCAGTATTTT; CDR3: CASSQDKRGFGGVSTDTQYF
D: -; length: 14; V: TRBV28; size: many; J: TRBJ1-2; DNA: TGTGCCAGCGTGGAAGTCGGCAGGGGAATTGGCTACACCTTC; CDR3: CASVEVGRGIGYTF
D: -; length: 13; V: TRBV7-9; size: many; J: TRBJ2-7; DNA: TGTGCCAGCACCGGGACCCCATCGGGTGAGCAGTACTTC; CDR3: CASTGTPSGEQYF
D: -; length: 14; V: TRBV19; size: few; J: TRBJ1-2; DNA: TGTGCCAGTAGTATAGCAGAAGCTAACTATGGCTACACCTTC; CDR3: CASSIAEANYGYTF
D: -; length: 15; V: TRBV11-2; size: many; J: TRBJ1-1; DNA: TGTGCCAGCAGCTCACTTTTAAGTCGGAACACTGAAGCTTTCTTT; CDR3: CASSSLLSRNTEAFF
D: TRBD2; length: 17; V: TRBV28; size: -; J: TRBJ2-1; DNA: TGTGCCAGCAGTTCGGGACTAGCGGTCCCAGGGGTCAATGAGCAGTTCTTC; CDR3: CASSSGLAVPGVNEQFF
D: -; length: 15; V: TRBV10-1; size: -; J: TRBJ2-2; DNA: TGCGCCAGCAGTAAAGGACTGGACAACACCGGCGAGCTGTTTTTT; CDR3: CASSKGLDNTGELFF
D: -; length: 15; V: TRBV7-2; size: many; J: TRBJ2-2; DNA: TGTGCCAGCAGCCCGAGTGGGTCAGACACCGGGGAGCTGTTTTTT; CDR3: CASSPSGSDTGELFF
D: -; length: 11; V: TRBV24-1; size: many; J: TRBJ1-1; DNA: TGTGCCACCTCGGGGGGCACTGAAGCTTTCTTT; CDR3: CATSGGTEAFF
D: -; length: 14; V: TRBV11-2; size: many; J: TRBJ1-2; DNA: TGTGCCAGCAGCTTCGGGGGCAAAAACTATGGCTACACCTTC; CDR3: CASSFGGKNYGYTF
D: -; length: 12; V: TRBV5-1; size: few; J: TRBJ2-2; DNA: TGCGCCAGCCACGAACCAGCCGGGGAGCTGTTTTTT; CDR3: CASHEPAGELFF
D: TRBD2; length: 16; V: TRBV6-2/TRBV6-3; size: many; J: TRBJ2-7; DNA: TGTGCCAGCAGCGCAGGACTAGCGGAAATAAACTACGAGCAGTACTTC; CDR3: CASSAGLAEINYEQYF
D: -; length: 15; V: TRBV7-9; size: -; J: TRBJ2-5; DNA: TGTGACAGCAGCTTAGCAGAGGTCGCAAAAGAGACCCAGTACTTC; CDR3: CDSSLAEVAKETQYF
D: -; length: 13; V: TRBV20-1; size: -; J: TRBJ1-1; DNA: TGCAGTGCCCGGGGGGGGGCGGACACTGAAGCTTTCTTT; CDR3: CSARGGADTEAFF
D: TRBD2; length: 17; V: TRBV27; size: many; J: TRBJ2-3; DNA: TGTGCCAGCAGCCCTCTCTCCAGCGGGAGGAGCACAGATACGCAGTATTTT; CDR3: CASSPLSSGRSTDTQYF
D: -; length: 15; V: TRBV11-2; size: many; J: TRBJ1-3; DNA: TGTGCCAGCAGCTTAGTGAAGGACCGCGGAAACACCATATATTTT; CDR3: CASSLVKDRGNTIYF
D: TRBD1; length: 16; V: TRBV2; size: many; J: TRBJ1-5; DNA: TGTGCCAGCAGTTTATACCGGGACAGGGGCAATCAGCCCCAGCATTTT; CDR3: CASSLYRDRGNQPQHF
D: -; length: 14; V: TRBV7-2; size: many; J: TRBJ2-2; DNA: TGTGCCAGCAGCCACGGTCTAAGCACCGGGGAGCTGTTTTTT; CDR3: CASSHGLSTGELFF
D: -; length: 14; V: TRBV19; size: few; J: TRBJ1-2; DNA: TGTGCCAGTAAACGGTGGACGGGCTTAGATGGCTACACCTTC; CDR3: CASKRWTGLDGYTF
D: TRBD2; length: 16; V: TRBV18; size: few; J: TRBJ2-1; DNA: TGTGCCAGCTCACCATCTAGCGGGAGTGTCTACAATGAGCAGTTCTTC; CDR3: CASSPSSGSVYNEQFF
D: TRBD2; length: 15; V: TRBV29-1; size: many; J: TRBJ2-1; DNA: TGCAGCGTTGTCGGGACTAGCGGGAGGGCCAATGAGCAGTTCTTC; CDR3: CSVVGTSGRANEQFF
D: TRBD2; length: 22; V: TRBV20-1; size: many; J: TRBJ2-7; DNA: TGCAGTGCTAGAGATAGTATCGCGGCTAGCGGGAGTGTGGGCGTAGGATCCTACGAGCAGTACTTC; CDR3: CSARDSIAASGSVGVGSYEQYF